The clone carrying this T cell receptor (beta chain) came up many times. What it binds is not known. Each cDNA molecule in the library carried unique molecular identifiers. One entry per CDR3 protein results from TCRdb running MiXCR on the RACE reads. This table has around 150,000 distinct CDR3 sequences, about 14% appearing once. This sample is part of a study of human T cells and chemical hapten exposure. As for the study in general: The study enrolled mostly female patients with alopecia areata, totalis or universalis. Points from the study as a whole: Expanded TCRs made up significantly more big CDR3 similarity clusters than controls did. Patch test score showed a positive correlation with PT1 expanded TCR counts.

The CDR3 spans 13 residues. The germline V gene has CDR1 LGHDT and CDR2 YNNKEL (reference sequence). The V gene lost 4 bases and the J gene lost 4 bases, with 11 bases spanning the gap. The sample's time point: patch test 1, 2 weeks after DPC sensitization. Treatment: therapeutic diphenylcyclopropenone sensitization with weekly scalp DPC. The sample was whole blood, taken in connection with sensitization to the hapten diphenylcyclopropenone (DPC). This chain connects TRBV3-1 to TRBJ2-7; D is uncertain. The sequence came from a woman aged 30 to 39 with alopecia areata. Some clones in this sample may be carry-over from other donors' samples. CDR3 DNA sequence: TGTGCCAGCAGCCCGAAGCACTTATACGAGCAGTACTTC. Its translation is CASSPKHLYEQYF.